These 4 T cell receptor beta chains came from one sample sequenced in a study of CD8 T cells in Susac syndrome. Random hexamers were used to reverse transcribe an amount of roughly 0.5 to 1 ug RNA. TCRdb re-called the immunoSEQ multiplex PCR reads through MiXCR, storing one row per CDR3 protein. The repertoire consists of 95,000 to 150,000 distinct CDR3 sequences, with roughly 95% occurring once and the leading ten covering less than 0.15%. The sequencing sample was made of CD4+ T cells from PBMCs. These receptors were taken from a human donor with Susac syndrome.

This clonotype is a singleton in its sample. This chain joins TRBV9 and TRBJ2-1; the match to TRBD2 covers 11 bases. This CDR3 contains 16 residues. The V gene end was trimmed by 2 bases and the J gene end by 9 bases; junction bases not matched to a gene: 10. From germline, CDR1 is SGDLS and CDR2 YYNGEE. The CDR3, as DNA: TGTGCCAGCAGCGTGACTAGCGGGACGGAATTCAGTGAGCAGTTCTTC. Residues: CASSVTSGTEFSEQFF.

The chain carries TRBV7-2 and TRBJ2-7; weak D call: TRBD1 (6 bases). Per germline, CDR1 SGHTA and CDR2 FQGNSA. This CDR3 spans 12 amino acids. Trimming pared 5 bases from V and 7 bases from J, leaving 12 bases between. The CDR3, as DNA: TGTGCCAGCAGCGCGCAGAGGGGGGAGCAGTACTTC. Residues: CASSAQRGEQYF. The entire variable domain, with the rest obtained from reference TRBV7-2 and TRBJ2-7, is as follows: GAGVSQSPSNKVTEKGKDVELRCDPISGHTALYWYRQSLGQGLEFLIYFQGNSAPDKSGLPSDRFSAERTGGSVSTLTIQRTQQEDSAVYLCASSAQRGEQYFGPGTRLTVT.

This chain links TRBV19 with TRBJ2-3; no definite D call. The CDR3 extends over 14 amino acids. V was pared by 5 bases and J by 0 bases, with 9 bases between. CDR1 is LNHDA and CDR2 is SQIVND in the germline V gene (reference sequence). CDR3 DNA: TGTGCCAGTAGTCTACTTCTCAGCACAGATACGCAGTATTTT. Protein sequence: CASSLLLSTDTQYF.

This chain links TRBV15 with TRBJ2-2; D is perhaps TRBD1 (6 bases). Deletions cut 0 bases from V and 0 bases from J, with 8 bases between. The CDR3 covers 16 residues. In germline, CDR1 is LNHNV, CDR2 YYDKDF (reference sequence). CDR3: CATSRDRGANTGELFF. The CDR3 region has the DNA TGTGCCACCAGCAGAGACAGGGGCGCGAACACCGGGGAGCTGTTTTTT.